These T cell receptor beta chains were read from a single sample in a study of OX40 agonist ivuxolimab in advanced cancers. TCRdb's table, derived via immunoSEQ multiplex PCR, lists solely in-frame clones and lacks some. The table includes roughly 100,000 clones, about 87% detected once. The sequencing here drew on CD4+ or CD8+ T cells sorted from blood, taken in a trial of the OX40 agonist ivuxolimab. The receptors originated from an adult with an advanced solid tumor such as melanoma, head and neck, liver or kidney cancer. Both conserved end residues are part of each CDR3. The D gene is left open where the match is weak. Some rows mark clone size as missing; the rest say once, few, many or name a class of expanded clone.

d_call: .
clone_size: .
v_call: TRBV5-1
j_call: TRBJ2-3
cdr3_aa: CASSPPGPTDTQYF
cdr3_nt: TGCGCCAGCAGCCCTCCGGGGCCCACAGATACGCAGTATTTT

d_call: TRBD1
clone_size: .
v_call: TRBV7-7
j_call: TRBJ2-5
cdr3_aa: CASSRAQGSQETQYF
cdr3_nt: TGTGCTAGCAGCCGCGCACAGGGGTCCCAAGAGACCCAGTACTTC

d_call: .
clone_size: .
v_call: TRBV7-3
j_call: TRBJ2-7
cdr3_aa: CASSLNRTGNREQYF
cdr3_nt: TGTGCCAGCAGCCTGAACCGAACAGGGAATCGGGAGCAGTACTTC

d_call: .
clone_size: .
v_call: TRBV6-1
j_call: TRBJ2-7
cdr3_aa: CASSGARAYEQYF
cdr3_nt: TGTGCCAGCAGTGGGGCGAGAGCCTACGAGCAGTACTTC

d_call: TRBD1
clone_size: .
v_call: TRBV27
j_call: TRBJ1-1
cdr3_aa: CASSSDRGFRNTEAFF
cdr3_nt: TGTGCCAGCAGTTCAGACAGGGGGTTTAGGAACACTGAAGCTTTCTTT

d_call: .
clone_size: .
v_call: TRBV6-1
j_call: TRBJ2-3
cdr3_aa: CASSWTTSTDTQYF
cdr3_nt: TGTGCCAGCAGTTGGACCACTAGCACAGATACGCAGTATTTT

d_call: TRBD1
clone_size: .
v_call: TRBV5-1
j_call: TRBJ2-1
cdr3_aa: CASSVQGADNEQFF
cdr3_nt: TGCGCCAGCAGCGTACAGGGGGCGGACAATGAGCAGTTCTTC

d_call: .
clone_size: .
v_call: TRBV20-1
j_call: TRBJ2-3
cdr3_aa: CSAPGTDTQYF
cdr3_nt: TGCAGTGCTCCGGGCACAGATACGCAGTATTTT

d_call: .
clone_size: once
v_call: TRBV27
j_call: TRBJ2-1
cdr3_aa: CASSLLYSGGSYNEQFF
cdr3_nt: TGCGCCAGCAGCCTCCTTTATAGCGGTGGCTCCTACAATGAGCAGTTCTTC

d_call: TRBD1
clone_size: .
v_call: TRBV19
j_call: TRBJ1-3
cdr3_aa: CASSNRGQAAGNTIYF
cdr3_nt: TGTGCCAGTAGTAACCGCGGACAGGCTGCTGGAAACACCATATATTTT

d_call: TRBD1
clone_size: .
v_call: TRBV18
j_call: TRBJ1-6
cdr3_aa: CASSGNRDRNSPLHF
cdr3_nt: TGTGCCAGCTCAGGAAACCGGGACAGAAATTCACCCCTCCACTTT

d_call: .
clone_size: .
v_call: TRBV7-9
j_call: TRBJ1-2
cdr3_aa: CASSAISSYGYTF
cdr3_nt: TGTGCCAGCAGCGCCATTAGTTCGTATGGCTACACCTTC

d_call: TRBD1
clone_size: .
v_call: TRBV5-4
j_call: TRBJ2-1
cdr3_aa: CASSWGQSSYNEQFF
cdr3_nt: TGTGCCAGCAGTTGGGGACAGAGCTCCTACAATGAGCAGTTCTTC

d_call: TRBD1
clone_size: once
v_call: TRBV6-5
j_call: TRBJ1-1
cdr3_aa: CASSWDRSPDTEAFF
cdr3_nt: TGTGCCAGCAGTTGGGACAGATCTCCTGACACTGAAGCTTTCTTT

d_call: TRBD1
clone_size: .
v_call: TRBV11-2
j_call: TRBJ2-5
cdr3_aa: CASSVQGQTGETQYF
cdr3_nt: TGTGCCAGCAGCGTACAGGGACAGACGGGAGAGACCCAGTACTTC

d_call: TRBD1
clone_size: .
v_call: TRBV28
j_call: TRBJ1-5
cdr3_aa: CASFTGGFLRSNQPQHF
cdr3_nt: TGTGCCAGCTTTACAGGGGGCTTCTTGCGTAGCAATCAGCCCCAGCATTTT

d_call: .
clone_size: .
v_call: TRBV30
j_call: TRBJ1-1
cdr3_aa: CAWSTGIRTEAFF
cdr3_nt: TGTGCCTGGAGTACAGGGATTCGGACTGAAGCTTTCTTT

d_call: .
clone_size: .
v_call: TRBV9
j_call: TRBJ1-3
cdr3_aa: CASSAGRGADTIYF
cdr3_nt: TGTGCCAGCAGCGCGGGCAGGGGAGCAGACACCATATATTTT

d_call: .
clone_size: .
v_call: TRBV6-6
j_call: TRBJ1-6
cdr3_aa: CASSRIYNSPLHF
cdr3_nt: TGTGCCAGCAGTCGTATTTATAATTCACCCCTCCACTTT

d_call: TRBD2
clone_size: .
v_call: TRBV7-2
j_call: TRBJ2-1
cdr3_aa: CASSLDGLAGGPDNEQFF
cdr3_nt: TGTGCCAGCAGCTTAGATGGACTAGCGGGGGGGCCCGACAATGAGCAGTTCTTC

d_call: TRBD2
clone_size: .
v_call: TRBV28
j_call: TRBJ2-2
cdr3_aa: CARLFPRSGGADGELFF
cdr3_nt: TGTGCCAGACTTTTCCCCCGGAGCGGGGGGGCGGACGGGGAGCTGTTTTTT

d_call: .
clone_size: once
v_call: TRBV7-2
j_call: TRBJ1-3
cdr3_aa: CASSLVATGNTIYF
cdr3_nt: TGTGCCAGCAGCTTAGTAGCTACTGGAAACACCATATATTTT

d_call: .
clone_size: .
v_call: TRBV2
j_call: TRBJ2-7
cdr3_aa: CASSEVVSGEQYF
cdr3_nt: TGTGCCAGCAGTGAGGTAGTATCAGGCGAGCAGTACTTC

d_call: .
clone_size: .
v_call: TRBV7-9
j_call: TRBJ2-7
cdr3_aa: CASSLGAGSYEQYF
cdr3_nt: TGTGCCAGCAGCTTAGGAGCAGGCTCCTACGAGCAGTACTTC

d_call: TRBD1
clone_size: .
v_call: TRBV6-1
j_call: TRBJ2-5
cdr3_aa: CASSVGTGRETQYF
cdr3_nt: TGTGCCAGCAGTGTAGGGACAGGGAGAGAGACCCAGTACTTC

d_call: .
clone_size: .
v_call: TRBV7-9
j_call: TRBJ2-1
cdr3_aa: CASSPQGAGGNEQFF
cdr3_nt: TGTGCCAGCAGCCCCCAGGGGGCGGGAGGCAATGAGCAGTTCTTC

d_call: .
clone_size: .
v_call: TRBV5-1
j_call: TRBJ1-1
cdr3_aa: CASSLASNTEAFF
cdr3_nt: TGCGCCAGCAGCTTGGCTTCGAACACTGAAGCTTTCTTT

d_call: .
clone_size: .
v_call: TRBV19
j_call: TRBJ2-3
cdr3_aa: CASSMFLDTQYF
cdr3_nt: TGTGCCAGTAGTATGTTCTTAGATACGCAGTATTTT

d_call: TRBD1
clone_size: .
v_call: TRBV19
j_call: TRBJ1-6
cdr3_aa: CASSIGQDNSPLHF
cdr3_nt: TGTGCCAGTAGTATTGGACAGGATAATTCACCCCTCCACTTT

d_call: TRBD2
clone_size: .
v_call: TRBV9
j_call: TRBJ2-3
cdr3_aa: CASSARTSGRADTQYF
cdr3_nt: TGTGCCAGCAGCGCCCGGACTAGCGGGAGGGCAGATACGCAGTATTTT

d_call: .
clone_size: .
v_call: TRBV5-4
j_call: TRBJ1-4
cdr3_aa: CASSLSGSRANEKLFF
cdr3_nt: TGTGCCAGCAGCTTGTCGGGGTCCCGGGCTAATGAAAAACTGTTTTTT

d_call: .
clone_size: .
v_call: TRBV5-1
j_call: TRBJ2-7
cdr3_aa: CASSLAAGAGVYEQYF
cdr3_nt: TGCGCCAGCAGCTTGGCCGCCGGGGCGGGTGTCTACGAGCAGTACTTC

d_call: .
clone_size: .
v_call: TRBV2
j_call: TRBJ1-5
cdr3_aa: CASSEQTSNQPQHF
cdr3_nt: TGTGCCAGCAGTGAACAGACTAGCAATCAGCCCCAGCATTTT

d_call: .
clone_size: .
v_call: TRBV6-6
j_call: TRBJ2-7
cdr3_aa: CASSYCRAGECEQYF
cdr3_nt: TGTGCCAGCAGTTACTGCAGGGCCGGGGAATGCGAGCAGTACTTC

d_call: .
clone_size: .
v_call: TRBV7-9
j_call: TRBJ1-2
cdr3_aa: CASSVDRSNYGYTF
cdr3_nt: TGTGCCAGCAGCGTCGACAGGTCTAACTATGGCTACACCTTC

d_call: TRBD1
clone_size: .
v_call: TRBV7-6
j_call: TRBJ2-7
cdr3_aa: CASSLRDRGEQYF
cdr3_nt: TGTGCCAGCAGCTTAAGGGACAGGGGAGAGCAGTACTTC

d_call: TRBD1
clone_size: .
v_call: TRBV5-1
j_call: TRBJ1-1
cdr3_aa: CASSFRDRGRLKMNTEAFF
cdr3_nt: TGCGCCAGCAGCTTCCGGGACAGGGGTCGACTCAAAATGAACACTGAAGCTTTCTTT

d_call: TRBD2
clone_size: .
v_call: TRBV30
j_call: TRBJ2-5
cdr3_aa: CAWSVLTSGGPRLKETQYF
cdr3_nt: TGTGCCTGGAGTGTACTAACTAGCGGGGGGCCAAGACTAAAAGAGACCCAGTACTTC

d_call: .
clone_size: .
v_call: TRBV18
j_call: TRBJ2-1
cdr3_aa: CASSPEGLEQFF
cdr3_nt: TGTGCCAGCTCACCAGAGGGTTTGGAGCAGTTCTTC

d_call: .
clone_size: .
v_call: TRBV18
j_call: TRBJ2-1
cdr3_aa: CASSPREDGEQFF
cdr3_nt: TGTGCCAGCTCACCACGCGAGGATGGTGAGCAGTTCTTC

d_call: .
clone_size: .
v_call: TRBV28
j_call: TRBJ1-1
cdr3_aa: CASSWAAGAFF
cdr3_nt: TGTGCCAGCAGTTGGGCTGCGGGAGCTTTCTTT

d_call: .
clone_size: .
v_call: TRBV28
j_call: TRBJ1-5
cdr3_aa: CASCVGGRGNQPQHF
cdr3_nt: TGTGCCAGCTGTGTGGGGGGAAGGGGCAATCAGCCCCAGCATTTT

d_call: .
clone_size: .
v_call: TRBV10-1
j_call: TRBJ1-1
cdr3_aa: CASTQGGEAFF
cdr3_nt: TGCGCCAGCACCCAGGGTGGTGAAGCTTTCTTT

d_call: .
clone_size: .
v_call: TRBV6-7
j_call: TRBJ1-1
cdr3_aa: CASSLLLFTGDTEAFF
cdr3_nt: TGTGCCAGCAGTCTTCTCCTCTTCACAGGAGACACTGAAGCTTTCTTT